The 22 T cell receptor beta chains below all came from one sample that was sequenced in a study of response to subunit inactivated influenza vaccine. TCRdb re-called the RT-PCR reads through MiXCR, storing one row per CDR3 protein. The table lists about 500,000 distinct CDR3 sequences, approximately 7.2% of them singletons. The sample in question was PBMCs from blood, obtained 23 months after vaccination. Every receptor here comes from a man between 50 and 75 years old who received an inactivated influenza vaccine.

This clonotype was observed a few times. The rearrangement joins TRBV7-6 to TRBJ2-7; a possible D gene is TRBD2 (6 bases). CDR3 length equals 14 residues. CDR1 is SGHVS, CDR2 FNYEAQ, per germline. Between the trimmed V and J ends, which lost 5 bases and 6 bases, there was a span of 17 bases. The CDR3 reads CASSPNVVEGEQYF. In DNA, the CDR3 is TGTGCCAGCAGCCCTAACGTGGTGGAGGGCGAGCAGTACTTC.

This chain joins TRBV29-1 and TRBJ1-5; weak D call: TRBD1 (6 bases). CDR1 and CDR2 (germline): SQVTM, ANQGSEA. This CDR3 has 14 residues. Trimming took 6 bases from V and 7 from J, leaving 19 bases between them. The CDR3, as DNA: TGCAGCGTCGCCGACAGGCCCGGGGGCCAGCCCCAGCATTTT. This codes for CSVADRPGGQPQHF.

This clonotype appeared many times. The chain joins TRBV20-1 to TRBJ1-1, with 10 bases identical to TRBD1. The CDR3 runs to 15 residues. The junction had 11 bases not matched to a gene; V was cut back by 6 bases and J by 4 bases. Germline V lookup: CDR1 DFQATT, CDR2 SNEGSKA (reference sequence). Written as DNA, the CDR3 is TGCAGTGCGCCCCCCTCGGGACAGGGGTCCACTGAAGCTTTCTTT. Translating gives CSAPPSGQGSTEAFF.

This clonotype showed up many times. This chain joins TRBV4-3 and TRBJ2-1; D remains unclear. The V and J ends lost 1 base and 0 bases respectively, with 7 bases between them. The CDR3 is made up of 15 amino acids. In germline, CDR1 is LGHNA, CDR2 YSLEER. In DNA, the CDR3 is TGCGCCAGCAGCCAAGGGAGATACTCCTACAATGAGCAGTTCTTC. It codes for CASSQGRYSYNEQFF.

This clonotype has a count of ten or more. This chain uses TRBV25-1 with TRBJ1-6; D perhaps matches TRBD1 (5 bases). V dropped 6 bases and J dropped 5 bases, with 5 bases sitting between them. Germline V gene lookup returns CDR1 MGHDK and CDR2 SYGVNS. The CDR3 extends over 12 amino acids. CDR3 DNA sequence: TGTGCCAGCAGGACAGATAATTCACCCCTCCACTTT. Translating it yields CASRTDNSPLHF.

This clonotype was seen a few times. The J gene is TRBJ2-7, the V gene TRBV3-1; TRBD2 matches 9 bases. CDR3 size: 17 residues. Germline trimming cut 2 bases from V and 2 bases from J; bases unmatched to any gene: 10. Germline loops: CDR1 LGHDT, CDR2 YNNKEL (reference sequence). The CDR3 protein is CASSQYAASGVTYEQYF. The CDR3 bases are TGTGCCAGCAGCCAATATGCGGCTAGCGGGGTGACCTACGAGCAGTACTTC.

This clonotype was detected many times. The rearrangement links TRBV5-1 to TRBJ2-4, with 13 bases fitting TRBD2. Germline CDR1 reads SGHRS; CDR2 reads YFSETQ. CDR3 length equals 16 residues. J lost 6 bases, V lost 3 bases, and 6 bases had no gene match. CDR3 in amino acids: CASSSGLAGVGNIQYF. The CDR3 nucleotides read TGCGCCAGCAGCTCCGGACTAGCGGGAGTGGGAAACATTCAGTACTTC.

The table lists this clonotype with a few counts. The chain uses TRBV12-3 or TRBV12-4 and TRBJ2-1; 9 bases line up with TRBD2. V trimming: 3 bases; J trimming: 0 bases; junction bases outside the gene matches: 3. The CDR3 sequence is 16 residues long. The CDR3 nucleotides read TGTGCCAGCAGTTTTCGGCGGGGGGGCTCCTACAATGAGCAGTTCTTC. Protein sequence: CASSFRRGGSYNEQFF.

In this sample, this clonotype turned up a few times. This chain connects TRBV9 to TRBJ2-2; 9 bases map to TRBD1. The CDR3 has 17 amino acids. V trimming: 2 bases; J trimming: 1 base; junction bases outside the gene matches: 6. The germline gives CDR1 SGDLS, CDR2 YYNGEE. CDR3 nucleotide sequence: TGTGCCAGCAGCGTTAGCACAGGGGGCTGGAACACCGGGGAGCTGTTTTTT. Translation gives CASSVSTGGWNTGELFF. The whole variable domain, filled in from reference TRBV9 and TRBJ2-2, reads DSGVTQTPKHLITATGQRVTLRCSPRSGDLSVYWYQQSLDQGLQFLIQYYNGEERAKGNILERFSAQQFPDLHSELNLSSLELGDSALYFCASSVSTGGWNTGELFFGEGSRLTVL.

V gene TRBV5-1 combines with J gene TRBJ2-5; possibly TRBD1 or TRBD2 for D (5 bases each). V lost 4 bases and J 3 bases, leaving 10 bases between the germline ends. Germline V lookup: CDR1 SGHRS, CDR2 YFSETQ. The CDR3 totals 13 residues. DNA of the CDR3: TGCGCCAGCAGCGGCGAGGGGAAAGAGACCCAGTACTTC. This codes for CASSGEGKETQYF.

About this clonotype: Sequence at one end of the junction differs from germline and may be a read error. This chain uses TRBV12-3 or TRBV12-4 with TRBJ2-1; maybe TRBD2 (5 bases). This CDR3 comprises 13 residues. The CDR3 DNA reads TGTGCCTGCAATAGGAGGCAGCACAATGGGCAGTTCTTC. Translation: CACNRRQHNGQFF.

There are a few counts of this clonotype. This chain joins TRBV27 and TRBJ2-3; 7 bases match TRBD1. The CDR3 is made up of 14 amino acids. J gave up 2 bases and V 10 bases, and 9 bases lay outside the gene matches. CDR1 MNHEY and CDR2 SMNVEV come from the germline V gene (reference sequence). Here the CDR3 reads CATAKGANTDTQYF. CDR3 sequence (DNA): TGTGCCACCGCCAAGGGGGCGAACACAGATACGCAGTATTTT.

V and J are TRBV12-3 or TRBV12-4 and TRBJ2-5; D perhaps matches TRBD2 (5 bases). V was pared by 2 bases and J by 1 base, with 20 bases between. The CDR3 contains 18 residues. For the CDR3, the DNA is TGTGCCAGCAGTTTAAGGGCGTGGGGAGAAGGCGGCCAAGAGACCCAGTACTTC. Protein: CASSLRAWGEGGQETQYF.

This clonotype was found many times. The genes are TRBV12-3 or TRBV12-4 and TRBJ1-1; D remains ambiguous. CDR3 length: 14 amino acids. Deletions cut 5 bases from V and 4 bases from J, with 14 bases between. In nucleotides, the CDR3 is TGTGCCAGCAGTCTCTCCGGAGGGATCACTGAAGCTTTCTTT. Protein sequence: CASSLSGGITEAFF.

This clonotype was picked up a small number of times. The chain links TRBV7-6 to TRBJ2-2; D is undetermined. There are 12 residues in the CDR3. The germline V gene encodes CDR1 SGHVS and CDR2 FNYEAQ. Trimming removed 5 bases from V and 7 bases from J, with 8 bases in between. In DNA form, the CDR3 reads TGTGCCAGCAGCCCCATCATCGGGGAGCTGTTTTTT. This translates into CASSPIIGELFF.

This clonotype was found many times. This chain's CDR3 is CASSLGGVSGANVLTF. The CDR3 DNA is TGCGCCAGCAGCTTGGGGGGAGTTTCTGGGGCCAACGTCCTGACTTTC. This chain connects TRBV5-1 to TRBJ2-6; a possible D gene is TRBD2 (5 bases). The CDR3 spans 16 residues. Trimming removed 0 bases at V and 1 base at J, with 8 bases between. In germline, CDR1 is SGHRS, CDR2 YFSETQ.

The chain combines TRBV27 with TRBJ2-3, with D perhaps TRBD2 (6 bases). The CDR3 length is 18 residues. V was shortened by 6 bases and J by 2 bases, with 24 bases between the two germline ends. Germline V CDR1 and CDR2: MNHEY, SMNVEV (reference sequence). As DNA, the CDR3 is TGTGCCAGCAGCCCGACCCGGGGGACCCGACAGTCCACAGATACGCAGTATTTT. Its translation: CASSPTRGTRQSTDTQYF.

This clonotype was seen a handful of times. This sequence joins TRBV28 and TRBJ1-5; TRBD1 agrees at 9 bases. The CDR3 spans 15 residues. The germline V gene encodes CDR1 MDHEN and CDR2 SYDVKM. Trimming cost V 6 bases and J 6 bases; bases outside gene matches: 9. The CDR3 loop is CASSPDRGEGQPQHF. For the CDR3, the DNA is TGTGCCAGCAGCCCGGACAGGGGTGAGGGTCAGCCCCAGCATTTT.

This clonotype has only a few counts. The genes are TRBV12-3 or TRBV12-4 and TRBJ2-1, with D possibly TRBD1 on 6 matching bases. Trimming pared 5 bases from V and 8 bases from J, leaving 16 bases between. CDR3 size: 14 residues. CDR3 in DNA: TGTGCCAGCAGTCCACCGACAGGTTACTATGAGCAGTTCTTC. Translation gives CASSPPTGYYEQFF.

This clonotype came up a few times. One end of the junction varies from germline; a read error may be responsible. J is TRBJ2-5 and V is TRBV7-9; TRBD2 matches 9 bases. The CDR3 covers 11 residues. Germline loops: CDR1 SEHNR, CDR2 FQNEAQ (reference sequence). The CDR3 is CASSTGTSPFF. The CDR3 DNA is TGTGCCAGCAGCACCGGGACTAGCCCGTTCTTC.

This clonotype was found many times. The chain is built from TRBV13 and TRBJ2-5; D possibly uses TRBD1 or TRBD2 (5 bases each). The CDR3 has 13 residues. Per germline, CDR1 PRHDT and CDR2 FYEKMQ (reference sequence). Trimming removed 2 bases from V and 7 bases from J, with 11 bases in between. This CDR3 reads CASSLRDRGTQYF. The DNA for the CDR3 is TGTGCCAGCAGCTTAAGGGACCGGGGGACCCAGTACTTC.

At least ten counts were recorded for this clonotype. The rearrangement uses TRBV21-1 and TRBJ1-2. TRBV21-1 is shown as a pseudogene. CDR3 length: 14 residues. The CDR3 bases are TGTGCCAGCAGCAAAGTGATAGGAATCTATGGCTACACCTTC. It codes for CASSKVIGIYGYTF.